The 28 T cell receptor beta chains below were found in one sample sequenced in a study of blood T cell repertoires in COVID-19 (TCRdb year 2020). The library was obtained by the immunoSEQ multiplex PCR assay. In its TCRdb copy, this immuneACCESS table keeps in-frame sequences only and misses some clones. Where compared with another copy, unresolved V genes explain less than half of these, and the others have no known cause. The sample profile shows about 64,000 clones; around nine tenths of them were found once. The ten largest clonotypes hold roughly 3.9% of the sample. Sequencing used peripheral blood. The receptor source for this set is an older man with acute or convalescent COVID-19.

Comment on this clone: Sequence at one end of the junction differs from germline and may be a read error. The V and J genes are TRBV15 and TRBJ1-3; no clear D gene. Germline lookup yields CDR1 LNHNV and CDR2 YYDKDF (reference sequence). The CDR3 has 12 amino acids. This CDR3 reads CATSRDAGMGIF. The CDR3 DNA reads TGTGCCACCAGCAGAGATGCCGGGATGGGGATTTTT.

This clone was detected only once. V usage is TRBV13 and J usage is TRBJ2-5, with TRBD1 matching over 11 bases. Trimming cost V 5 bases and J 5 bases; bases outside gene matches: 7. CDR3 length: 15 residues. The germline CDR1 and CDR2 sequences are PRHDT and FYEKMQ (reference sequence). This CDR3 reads CASSVRTGGMETQYF. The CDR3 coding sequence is TGTGCCAGCAGCGTTAGGACAGGGGGCATGGAGACCCAGTACTTC.

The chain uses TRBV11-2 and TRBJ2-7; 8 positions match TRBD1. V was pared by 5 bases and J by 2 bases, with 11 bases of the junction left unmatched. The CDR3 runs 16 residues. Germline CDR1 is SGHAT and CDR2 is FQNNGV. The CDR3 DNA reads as TGTGCCAGCAGCCGATGGGGCAGGGGGCCCCCCTACGAGCAGTACTTC. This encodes CASSRWGRGPPYEQYF.

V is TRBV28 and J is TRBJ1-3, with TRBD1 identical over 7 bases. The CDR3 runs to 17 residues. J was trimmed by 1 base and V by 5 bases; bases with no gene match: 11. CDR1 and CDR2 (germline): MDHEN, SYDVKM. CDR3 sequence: CASSLTGVPRSGNTIYF. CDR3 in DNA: TGTGCCAGCAGTCTTACAGGGGTCCCTAGGTCTGGAAACACCATATATTTT.

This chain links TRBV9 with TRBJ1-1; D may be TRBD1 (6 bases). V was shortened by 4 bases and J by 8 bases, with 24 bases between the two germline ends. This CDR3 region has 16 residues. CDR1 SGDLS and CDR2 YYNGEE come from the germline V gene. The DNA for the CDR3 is TGTGCCAGCAGCAAAAAAGTGGGGGCCGGGACAATCGAAGCTTTCTTT. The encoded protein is CASSKKVGAGTIEAFF.

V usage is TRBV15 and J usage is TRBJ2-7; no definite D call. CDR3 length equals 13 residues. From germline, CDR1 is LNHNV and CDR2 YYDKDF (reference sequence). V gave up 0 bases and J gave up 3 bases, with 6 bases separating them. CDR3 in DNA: TGTGCCACCAGCAGAGATAGGAGCTACGAGCAGTACTTC. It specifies CATSRDRSYEQYF. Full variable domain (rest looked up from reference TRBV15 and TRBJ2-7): DAMVIQNPRYQVTQFGKPVTLSCSQTLNHNVMYWYQQKSSQAPKLLFHYYDKDFNNEADTPDNFQSRRPNTSFCFLDIRSPGLGDTAMYLCATSRDRSYEQYFGPGTRLTVT.

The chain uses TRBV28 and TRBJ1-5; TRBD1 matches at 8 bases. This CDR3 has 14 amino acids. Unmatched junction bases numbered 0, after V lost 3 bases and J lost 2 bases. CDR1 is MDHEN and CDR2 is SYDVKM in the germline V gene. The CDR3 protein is CASSLTGGNQPQHF. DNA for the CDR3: TGTGCCAGCAGTTTGACAGGGGGCAATCAGCCCCAGCATTTT.

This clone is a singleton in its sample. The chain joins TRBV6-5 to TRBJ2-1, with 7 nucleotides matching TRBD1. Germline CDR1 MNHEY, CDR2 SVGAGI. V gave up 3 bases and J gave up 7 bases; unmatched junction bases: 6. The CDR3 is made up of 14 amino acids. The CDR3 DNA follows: TGTGCCAGCAGTTATGACAGGGCCGGGAATGAGCAGTTCTTC. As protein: CASSYDRAGNEQFF.

CDR3 in amino acids: CASSPPQGIANEQFF. DNA of the CDR3: TGTGCCAGTAGTCCCCCCCAGGGGATAGCGAATGAGCAGTTCTTC. The chain joins TRBV19 to TRBJ2-1; possibly TRBD1 for D (6 bases). The CDR3 is 15 amino acids. V lost 5 bases, J lost 7 bases, and 18 bases lay in between. Germline CDR1 reads LNHDA; CDR2 reads SQIVND (reference sequence).

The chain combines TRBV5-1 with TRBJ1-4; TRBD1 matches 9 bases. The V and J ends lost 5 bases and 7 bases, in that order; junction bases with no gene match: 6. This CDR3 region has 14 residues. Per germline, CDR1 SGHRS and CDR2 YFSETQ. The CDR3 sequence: CASSLQGAGEKLFF. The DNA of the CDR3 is TGCGCCAGCAGTCTACAGGGGGCGGGTGAAAAACTGTTTTTT.

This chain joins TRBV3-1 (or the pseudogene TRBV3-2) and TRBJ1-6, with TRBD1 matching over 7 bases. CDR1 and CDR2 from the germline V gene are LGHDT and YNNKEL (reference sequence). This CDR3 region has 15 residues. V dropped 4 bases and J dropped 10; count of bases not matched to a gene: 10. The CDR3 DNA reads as TGTGCCAGCAGCCGCTACCGGACAGGAGGATCACCCCTCCACTTT. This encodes CASSRYRTGGSPLHF.

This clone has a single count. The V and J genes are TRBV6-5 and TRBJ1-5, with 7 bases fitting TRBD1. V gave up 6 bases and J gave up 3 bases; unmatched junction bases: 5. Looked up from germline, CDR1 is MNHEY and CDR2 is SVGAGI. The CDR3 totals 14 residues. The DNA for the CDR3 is TGTGCCAGCAGAGACAGGGTGAACAATCAGCCCCAGCATTTT. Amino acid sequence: CASRDRVNNQPQHF.

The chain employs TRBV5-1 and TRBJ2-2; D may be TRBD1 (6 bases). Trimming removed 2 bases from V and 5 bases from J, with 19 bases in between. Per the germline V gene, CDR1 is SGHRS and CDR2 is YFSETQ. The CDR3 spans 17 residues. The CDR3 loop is CASSFSSWGPETGELFF. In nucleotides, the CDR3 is TGCGCCAGCAGCTTCTCATCCTGGGGGCCCGAGACCGGGGAGCTGTTTTTT.

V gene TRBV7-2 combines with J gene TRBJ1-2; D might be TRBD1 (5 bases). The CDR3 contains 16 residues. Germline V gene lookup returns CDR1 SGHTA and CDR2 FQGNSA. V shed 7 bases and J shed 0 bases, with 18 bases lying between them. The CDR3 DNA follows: TGTGCCAGCACCCTTGGAGGGGTCCTAGCTAACTATGGCTACACCTTC. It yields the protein CASTLGGVLANYGYTF.

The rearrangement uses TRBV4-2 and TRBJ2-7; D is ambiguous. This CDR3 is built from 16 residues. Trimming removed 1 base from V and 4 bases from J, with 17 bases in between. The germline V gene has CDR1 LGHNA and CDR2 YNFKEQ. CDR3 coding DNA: TGTGCCAGCAGCCAAGGTGCCCTTGGCGGCCGATACGAGCAGTACTTC. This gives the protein CASSQGALGGRYEQYF.

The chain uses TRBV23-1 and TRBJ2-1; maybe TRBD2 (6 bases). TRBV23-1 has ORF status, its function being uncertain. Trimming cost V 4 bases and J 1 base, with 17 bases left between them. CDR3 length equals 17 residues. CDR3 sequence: CASSPTVLRDSYNEQFF. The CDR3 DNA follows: TGCGCCAGCAGTCCCACGGTATTGCGGGATTCCTACAATGAGCAGTTCTTC.

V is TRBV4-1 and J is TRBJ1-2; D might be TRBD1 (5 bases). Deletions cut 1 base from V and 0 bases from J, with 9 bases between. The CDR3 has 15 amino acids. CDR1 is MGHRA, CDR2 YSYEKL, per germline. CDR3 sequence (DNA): TGCGCCAGCAGCCAAGTGCAGGGTTCTAACTATGGCTACACCTTC. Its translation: CASSQVQGSNYGYTF.

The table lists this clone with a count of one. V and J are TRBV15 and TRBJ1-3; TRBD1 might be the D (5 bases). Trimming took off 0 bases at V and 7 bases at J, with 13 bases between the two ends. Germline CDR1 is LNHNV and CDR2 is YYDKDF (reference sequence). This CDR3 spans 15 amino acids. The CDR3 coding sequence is TGTGCCACCAGCAGAGATAAGGCCCCAGGGAACACCATATATTTT. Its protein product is CATSRDKAPGNTIYF. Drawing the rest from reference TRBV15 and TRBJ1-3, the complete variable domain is DAMVIQNPRYQVTQFGKPVTLSCSQTLNHNVMYWYQQKSSQAPKLLFHYYDKDFNNEADTPDNFQSRRPNTSFCFLDIRSPGLGDTAMYLCATSRDKAPGNTIYFGEGSWLTVV.

CDR3 bases: TGTGCCAGCAGTCCAGACAGGACCCTCTCCTACAATGAGCAGTTCTTC. Amino acid sequence: CASSPDRTLSYNEQFF. This chain links TRBV2 with TRBJ2-1, with a weak D call TRBD1 (6 bases). The V gene lost 5 bases and the J gene lost 0 bases, with 14 bases spanning the gap. The CDR3 runs to 16 residues. Germline V gene lookup returns CDR1 SNHLY and CDR2 FYNNEI.

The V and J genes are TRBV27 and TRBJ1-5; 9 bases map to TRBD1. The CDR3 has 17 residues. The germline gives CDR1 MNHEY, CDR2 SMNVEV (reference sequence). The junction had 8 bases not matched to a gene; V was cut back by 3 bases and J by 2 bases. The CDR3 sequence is CASSFLRDRAGNQPQHF. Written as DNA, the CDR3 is TGTGCCAGCAGTTTCCTCCGGGACAGGGCAGGCAATCAGCCCCAGCATTTT.

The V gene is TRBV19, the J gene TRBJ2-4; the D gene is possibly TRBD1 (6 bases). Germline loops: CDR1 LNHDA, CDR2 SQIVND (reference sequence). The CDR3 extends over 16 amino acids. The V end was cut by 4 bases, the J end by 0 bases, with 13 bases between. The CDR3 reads CASSTETGLAKNIQYF. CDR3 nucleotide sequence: TGTGCCAGTAGTACCGAGACAGGTCTAGCCAAAAACATTCAGTACTTC.

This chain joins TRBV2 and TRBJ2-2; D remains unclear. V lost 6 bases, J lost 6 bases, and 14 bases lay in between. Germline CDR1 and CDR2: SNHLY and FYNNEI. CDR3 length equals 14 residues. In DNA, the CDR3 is TGTGCCAGCAGGGCCTCTCAGTTCGCCGGGGAGCTGTTTTTT. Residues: CASRASQFAGELFF.

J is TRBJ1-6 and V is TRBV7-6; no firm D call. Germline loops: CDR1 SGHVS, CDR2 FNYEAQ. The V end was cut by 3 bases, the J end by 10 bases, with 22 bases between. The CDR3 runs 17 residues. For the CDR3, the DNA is TGTGCCAGCAGCTTGGCAGACACGGCCGCCTTTTTGTCACCCCTCCACTTT. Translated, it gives CASSLADTAAFLSPLHF.

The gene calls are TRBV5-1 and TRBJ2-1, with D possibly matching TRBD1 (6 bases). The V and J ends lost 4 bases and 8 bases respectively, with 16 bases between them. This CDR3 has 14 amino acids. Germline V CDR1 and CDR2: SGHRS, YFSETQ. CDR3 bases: TGCGCCAGCAGCCTCGGGGTAGGGGGAGATGAGCAGTTCTTC. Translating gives CASSLGVGGDEQFF.

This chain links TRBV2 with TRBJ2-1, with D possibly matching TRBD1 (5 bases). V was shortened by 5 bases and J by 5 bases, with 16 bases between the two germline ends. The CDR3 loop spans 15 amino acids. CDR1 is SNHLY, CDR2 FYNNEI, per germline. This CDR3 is CASSRGLQSDNEQFF. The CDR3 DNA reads TGTGCCAGCAGTAGGGGATTGCAGTCTGACAATGAGCAGTTCTTC.

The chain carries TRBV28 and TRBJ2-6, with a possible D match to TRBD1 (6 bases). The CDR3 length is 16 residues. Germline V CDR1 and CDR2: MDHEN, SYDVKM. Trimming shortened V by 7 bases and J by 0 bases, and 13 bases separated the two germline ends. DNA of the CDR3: TGTGCCAGCAAAACAGGGTCTAGCTCTGGGGCCAACGTCCTGACTTTC. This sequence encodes CASKTGSSSGANVLTF.

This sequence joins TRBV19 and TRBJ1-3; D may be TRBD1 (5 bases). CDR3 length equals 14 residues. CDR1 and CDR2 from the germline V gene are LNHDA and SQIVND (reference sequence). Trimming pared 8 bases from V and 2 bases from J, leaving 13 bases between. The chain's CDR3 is CASSGGHAGNTIYF. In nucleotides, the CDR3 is TGTGCCAGTTCCGGGGGTCATGCTGGAAACACCATATATTTT.

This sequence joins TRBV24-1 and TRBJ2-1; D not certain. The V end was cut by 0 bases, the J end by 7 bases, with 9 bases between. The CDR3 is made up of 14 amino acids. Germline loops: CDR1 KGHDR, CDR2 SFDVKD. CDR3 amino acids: CATSDLHRPNEQFF. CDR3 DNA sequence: TGTGCCACCAGTGATTTGCACAGACCAAATGAGCAGTTCTTC.